The T cell receptor (beta chain) under discussion was sequenced for a study of blood T cell repertoires in COVID-19. TCRdb's table, derived via immunoSEQ multiplex PCR, lists solely in-frame clones and lacks some. Of some 150,000 clones in the sample, about 83% were seen once. J gave up 6 bases and V 4 bases, and 4 bases lay outside the gene matches. This CDR3 has 14 residues. Per germline, CDR1 SGHNT and CDR2 YYREEE (reference sequence). The V gene is TRBV5-4, the J gene TRBJ1-4; 9 positions agree with TRBD1. The TCR sequence derives from a woman aged 45-65 years who had been exposed to COVID-19. The sequenced material came from PBMCs or T cells enriched from blood (not recorded which). Written as DNA, the CDR3 is TGTGCCAGCAGCCACCGGGACAGGGATGAAAAACTGTTTTTT. Its protein is CASSHRDRDEKLFF.